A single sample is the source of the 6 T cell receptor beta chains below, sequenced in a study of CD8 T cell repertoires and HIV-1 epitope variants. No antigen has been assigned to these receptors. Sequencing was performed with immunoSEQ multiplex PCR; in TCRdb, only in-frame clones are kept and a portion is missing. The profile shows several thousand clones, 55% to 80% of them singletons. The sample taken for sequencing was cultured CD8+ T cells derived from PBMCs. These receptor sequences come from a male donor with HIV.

CDR3 DNA: TGTGCCAGCAGCCCTGTCCCCGGTGGCACAGATACGCAGTATTTT. It codes for CASSPVPGGTDTQYF. The chain recombines TRBV7-6 with TRBJ2-3; D is unclear. The CDR3 has 15 residues. Germline CDR1 reads SGHVS; CDR2 reads FNYEAQ. Between the trimmed V and J ends, which lost 5 bases and 1 base, there was a span of 13 bases.

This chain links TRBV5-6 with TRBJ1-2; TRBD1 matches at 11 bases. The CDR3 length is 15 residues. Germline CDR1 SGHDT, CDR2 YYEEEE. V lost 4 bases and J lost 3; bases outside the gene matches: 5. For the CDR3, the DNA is TGTGCCAGCAGCCCGGGACAGGGGGTCGACTATGGCTACACCTTC. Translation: CASSPGQGVDYGYTF.

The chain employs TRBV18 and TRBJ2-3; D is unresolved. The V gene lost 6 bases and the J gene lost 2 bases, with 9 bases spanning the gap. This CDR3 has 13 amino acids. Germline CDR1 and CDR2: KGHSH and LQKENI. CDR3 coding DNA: TGTGCCAGCTCCCCCTGGGACACAGATACGCAGTATTTT. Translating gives CASSPWDTDTQYF.

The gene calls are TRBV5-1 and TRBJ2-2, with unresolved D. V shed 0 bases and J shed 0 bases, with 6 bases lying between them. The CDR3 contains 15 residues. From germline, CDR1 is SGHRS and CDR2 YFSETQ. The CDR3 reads CASSLGTTNTGELFF. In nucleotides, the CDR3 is TGCGCCAGCAGCTTGGGTACAACGAACACCGGGGAGCTGTTTTTT.

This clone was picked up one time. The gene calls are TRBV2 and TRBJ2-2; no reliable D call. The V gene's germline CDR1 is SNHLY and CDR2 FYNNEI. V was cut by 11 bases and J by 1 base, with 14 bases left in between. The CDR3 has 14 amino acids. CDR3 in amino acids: CAGRGDMNTGELFF. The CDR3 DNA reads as TGTGCCGGCCGTGGGGATATGAACACCGGGGAGCTGTTTTTT.

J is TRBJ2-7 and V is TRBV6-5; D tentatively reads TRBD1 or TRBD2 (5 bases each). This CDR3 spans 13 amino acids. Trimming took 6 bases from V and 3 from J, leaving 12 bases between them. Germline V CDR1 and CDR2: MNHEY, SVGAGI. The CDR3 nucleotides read TGTGCCAGCAGACCTATTGGGGGCTACGAGCAGTACTTC. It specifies CASRPIGGYEQYF.